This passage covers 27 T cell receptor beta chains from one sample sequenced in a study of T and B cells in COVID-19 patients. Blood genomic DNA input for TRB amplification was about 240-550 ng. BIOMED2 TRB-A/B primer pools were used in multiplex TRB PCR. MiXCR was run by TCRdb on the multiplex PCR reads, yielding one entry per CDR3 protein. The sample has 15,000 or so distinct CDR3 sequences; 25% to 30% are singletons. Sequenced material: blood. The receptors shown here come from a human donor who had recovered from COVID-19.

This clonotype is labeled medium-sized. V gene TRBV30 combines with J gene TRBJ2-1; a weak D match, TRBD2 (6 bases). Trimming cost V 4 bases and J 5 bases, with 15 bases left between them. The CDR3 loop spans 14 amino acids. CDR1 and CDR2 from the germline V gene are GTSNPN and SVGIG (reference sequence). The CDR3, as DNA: TGTGCCTGGATGCGGCTAGCGCAAAACAATGAGCAGTTCTTC. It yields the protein CAWMRLAQNNEQFF.

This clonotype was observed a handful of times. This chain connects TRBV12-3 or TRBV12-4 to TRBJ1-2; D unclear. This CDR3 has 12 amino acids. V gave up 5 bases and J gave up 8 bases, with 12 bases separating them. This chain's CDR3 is CASSPGWEGYTF. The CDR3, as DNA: TGTGCCAGCAGTCCGGGCTGGGAAGGCTACACCTTC.

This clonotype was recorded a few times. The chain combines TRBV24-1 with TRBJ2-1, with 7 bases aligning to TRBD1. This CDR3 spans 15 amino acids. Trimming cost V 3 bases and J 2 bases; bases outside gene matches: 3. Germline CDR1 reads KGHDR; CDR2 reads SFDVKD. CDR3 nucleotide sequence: TGTGCCACCAGTGATCGGACAGGAACCTACAATGAGCAGTTCTTC. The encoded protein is CATSDRTGTYNEQFF.

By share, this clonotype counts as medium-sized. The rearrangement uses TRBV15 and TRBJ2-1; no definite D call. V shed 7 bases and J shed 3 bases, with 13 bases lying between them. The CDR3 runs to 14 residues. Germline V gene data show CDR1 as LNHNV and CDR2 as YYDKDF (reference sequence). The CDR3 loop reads CATKAGADYNEQFF. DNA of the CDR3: TGTGCCACCAAGGCTGGCGCTGACTACAATGAGCAGTTCTTC. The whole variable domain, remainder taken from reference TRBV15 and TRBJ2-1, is DAMVIQNPRYQVTQFGKPVTLSCSQTLNHNVMYWYQQKSSQAPKLLFHYYDKDFNNEADTPDNFQSRRPNTSFCFLDIRSPGLGDTAMYLCATKAGADYNEQFFGPGTRLTVL.

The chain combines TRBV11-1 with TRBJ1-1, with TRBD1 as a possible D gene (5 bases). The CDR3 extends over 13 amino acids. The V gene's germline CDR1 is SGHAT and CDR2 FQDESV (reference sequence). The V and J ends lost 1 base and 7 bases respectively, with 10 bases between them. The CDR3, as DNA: TGTGCCAGCAGCTTAGGGGGGGGTGGTGAAGCTTTCTTT. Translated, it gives CASSLGGGGEAFF.

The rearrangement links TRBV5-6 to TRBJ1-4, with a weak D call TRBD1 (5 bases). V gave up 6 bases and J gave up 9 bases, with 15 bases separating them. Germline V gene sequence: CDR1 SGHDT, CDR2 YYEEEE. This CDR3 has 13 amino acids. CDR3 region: CASTSRDVKKLFF. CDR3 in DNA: TGTGCCAGCACCTCCCGGGACGTAAAAAAACTGTTTTTT.

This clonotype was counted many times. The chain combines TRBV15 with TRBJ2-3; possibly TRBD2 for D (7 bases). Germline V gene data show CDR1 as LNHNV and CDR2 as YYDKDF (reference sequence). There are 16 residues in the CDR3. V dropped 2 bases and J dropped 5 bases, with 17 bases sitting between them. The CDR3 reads CATSRMGRGAKDTQYF. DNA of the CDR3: TGTGCCACCAGCAGAATGGGGAGGGGGGCTAAAGATACGCAGTATTTT.

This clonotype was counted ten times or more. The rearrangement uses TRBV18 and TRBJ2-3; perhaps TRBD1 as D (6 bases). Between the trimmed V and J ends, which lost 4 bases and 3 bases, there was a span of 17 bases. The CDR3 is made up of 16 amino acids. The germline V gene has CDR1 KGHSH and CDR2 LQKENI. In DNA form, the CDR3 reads TGTGCCAGCTCACGAACCAGGGGTCTCGAGACAGATACGCAGTATTTT. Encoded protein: CASSRTRGLETDTQYF. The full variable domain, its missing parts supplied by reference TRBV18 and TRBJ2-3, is NAGVMQNPRHLVRRRGQEARLRCSPMKGHSHVYWYRQLPEEGLKFMVYLQKENIIDESGMPKERFSAEFPKEGPSILRIQQVVRGDSAAYFCASSRTRGLETDTQYFGPGTRLTVL.

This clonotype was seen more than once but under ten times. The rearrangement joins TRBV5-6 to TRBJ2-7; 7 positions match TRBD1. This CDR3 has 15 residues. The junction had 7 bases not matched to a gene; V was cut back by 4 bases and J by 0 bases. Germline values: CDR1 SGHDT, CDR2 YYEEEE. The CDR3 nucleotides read TGTGCCAGCAGCCACCGGGACAGCCACTCCTACGAGCAGTACTTC. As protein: CASSHRDSHSYEQYF.

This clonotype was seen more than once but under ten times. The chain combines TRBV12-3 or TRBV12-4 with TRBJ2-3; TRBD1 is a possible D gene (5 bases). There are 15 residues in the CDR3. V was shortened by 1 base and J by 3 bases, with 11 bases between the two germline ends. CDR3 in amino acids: CASSLGGRVTDTQYF. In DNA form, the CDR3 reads TGTGCCAGCAGTTTAGGGGGCCGGGTTACAGATACGCAGTATTTT.

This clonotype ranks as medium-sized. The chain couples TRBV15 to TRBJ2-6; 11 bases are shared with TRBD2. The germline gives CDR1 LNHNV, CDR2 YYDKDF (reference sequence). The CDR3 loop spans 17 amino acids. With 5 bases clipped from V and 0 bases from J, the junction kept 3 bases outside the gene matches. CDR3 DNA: TGTGCCACCAGCTTCGGACTAGCGGGCTCTGGGGCCAACGTCCTGACTTTC. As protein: CATSFGLAGSGANVLTF.

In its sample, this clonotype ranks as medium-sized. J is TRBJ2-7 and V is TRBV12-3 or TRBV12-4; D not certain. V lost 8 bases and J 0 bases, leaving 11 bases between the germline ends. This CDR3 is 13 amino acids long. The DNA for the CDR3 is TGTGCCAGCTCGGGCCTTAGCTCCTACGAGCAGTACTTC. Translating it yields CASSGLSSYEQYF.

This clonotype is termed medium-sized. CDR3 in DNA: TGTGCCTGGAGCTTCATGCAGAGGACCCAGTACTTC. Amino acid sequence: CAWSFMQRTQYF. The chain employs TRBV30 and TRBJ2-5, with D unresolved. This CDR3 contains 12 residues. Germline V gives CDR1 GTSNPN, CDR2 SVGIG (reference sequence). Deletions cut 3 bases from V and 7 bases from J, with 12 bases between. The variable domain in full, with the rest retrieved from reference TRBV30 and TRBJ2-5, is SQTIHQWPATLVQPVGSPLSLECTVEGTSNPNLYWYRQAAGRGLQLLFYSVGIGQISSEVPQNLSASRPQDRQFILSSKKLLLSDSGFYLCAWSFMQRTQYFGPGTRLLVL.

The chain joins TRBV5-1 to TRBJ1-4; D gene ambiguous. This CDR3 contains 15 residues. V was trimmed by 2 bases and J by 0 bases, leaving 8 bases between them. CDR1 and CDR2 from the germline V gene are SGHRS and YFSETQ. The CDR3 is CASSFSPATNEKLFF. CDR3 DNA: TGCGCCAGCAGCTTTTCTCCTGCAACTAATGAAAAACTGTTTTTT.

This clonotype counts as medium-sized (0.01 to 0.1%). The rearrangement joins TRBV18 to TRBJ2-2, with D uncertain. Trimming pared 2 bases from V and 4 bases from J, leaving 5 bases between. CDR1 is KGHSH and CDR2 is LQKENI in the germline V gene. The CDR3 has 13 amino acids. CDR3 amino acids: CASSPLSTGELFF. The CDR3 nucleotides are TGTGCCAGCTCACCATTATCCACCGGGGAGCTGTTTTTT.

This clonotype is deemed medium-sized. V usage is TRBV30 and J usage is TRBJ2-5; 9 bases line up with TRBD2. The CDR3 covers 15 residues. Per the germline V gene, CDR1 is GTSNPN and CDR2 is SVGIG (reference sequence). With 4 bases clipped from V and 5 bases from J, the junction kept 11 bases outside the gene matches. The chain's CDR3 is CAWNPGTSHLETQYF. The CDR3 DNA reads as TGTGCCTGGAATCCCGGGACTAGCCATTTGGAGACCCAGTACTTC.

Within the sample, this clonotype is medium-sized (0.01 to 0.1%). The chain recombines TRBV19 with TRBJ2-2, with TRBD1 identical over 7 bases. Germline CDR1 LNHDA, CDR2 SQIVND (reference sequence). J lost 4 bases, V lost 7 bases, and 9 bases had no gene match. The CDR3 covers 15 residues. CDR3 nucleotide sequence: TGTGCCAGTAATATTGGGACAGTGAGCACCGGGGAGCTGTTTTTT. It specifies CASNIGTVSTGELFF. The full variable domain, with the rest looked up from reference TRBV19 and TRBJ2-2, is DGGITQSPKYLFRKEGQNVTLSCEQNLNHDAMYWYRQDPGQGLRLIYYSQIVNDFQKGDIAEGYSVSREKKESFPLTVTSAQKNPTAFYLCASNIGTVSTGELFFGEGSRLTVL.

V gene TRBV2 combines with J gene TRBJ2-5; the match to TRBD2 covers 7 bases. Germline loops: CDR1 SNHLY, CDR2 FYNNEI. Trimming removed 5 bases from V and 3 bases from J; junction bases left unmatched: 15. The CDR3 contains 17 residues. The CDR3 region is CASSTTQGGEREETQYF. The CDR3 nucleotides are TGTGCCAGCAGTACTACCCAGGGAGGGGAGCGGGAAGAGACCCAGTACTTC.

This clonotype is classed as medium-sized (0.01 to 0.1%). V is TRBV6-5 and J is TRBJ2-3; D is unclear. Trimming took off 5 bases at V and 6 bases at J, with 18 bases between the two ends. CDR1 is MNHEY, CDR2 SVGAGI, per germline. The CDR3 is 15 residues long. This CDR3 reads CASSPKGSESDTQYF. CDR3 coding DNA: TGTGCCAGCAGTCCCAAAGGTTCCGAGTCGGATACGCAGTATTTT.

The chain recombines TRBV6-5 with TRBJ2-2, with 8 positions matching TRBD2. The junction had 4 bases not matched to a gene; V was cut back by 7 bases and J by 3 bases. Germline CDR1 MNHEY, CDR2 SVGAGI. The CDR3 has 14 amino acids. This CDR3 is CASMAGGDTGELFF. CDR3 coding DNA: TGTGCCAGCATGGCGGGAGGTGACACCGGGGAGCTGTTTTTT.

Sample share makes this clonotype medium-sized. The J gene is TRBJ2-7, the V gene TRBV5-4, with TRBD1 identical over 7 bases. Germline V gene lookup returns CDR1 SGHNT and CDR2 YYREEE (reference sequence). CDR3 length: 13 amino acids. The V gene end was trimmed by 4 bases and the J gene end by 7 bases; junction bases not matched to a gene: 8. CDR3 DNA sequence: TGTGCCAGCAGCCAAGACAGGGTACGAGAGCAGTACTTC. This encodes CASSQDRVREQYF.

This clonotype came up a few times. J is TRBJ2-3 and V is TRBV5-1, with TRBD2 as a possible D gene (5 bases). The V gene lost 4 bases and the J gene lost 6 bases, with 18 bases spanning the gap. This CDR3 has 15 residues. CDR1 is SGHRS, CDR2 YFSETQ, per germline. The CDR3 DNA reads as TGCGCCAGCAGCGCGTCCGGGATCTCGAGGGATACGCAGTATTTT. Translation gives CASSASGISRDTQYF.

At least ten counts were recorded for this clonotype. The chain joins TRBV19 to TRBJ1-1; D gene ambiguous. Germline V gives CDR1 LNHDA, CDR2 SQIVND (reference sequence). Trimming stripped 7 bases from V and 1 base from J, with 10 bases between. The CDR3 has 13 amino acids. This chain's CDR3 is CASIRASNTEAFF. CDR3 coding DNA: TGTGCCAGTATCCGGGCCTCGAACACTGAAGCTTTCTTT. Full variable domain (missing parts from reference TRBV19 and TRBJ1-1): DGGITQSPKYLFRKEGQNVTLSCEQNLNHDAMYWYRQDPGQGLRLIYYSQIVNDFQKGDIAEGYSVSREKKESFPLTVTSAQKNPTAFYLCASIRASNTEAFFGQGTRLTVV.

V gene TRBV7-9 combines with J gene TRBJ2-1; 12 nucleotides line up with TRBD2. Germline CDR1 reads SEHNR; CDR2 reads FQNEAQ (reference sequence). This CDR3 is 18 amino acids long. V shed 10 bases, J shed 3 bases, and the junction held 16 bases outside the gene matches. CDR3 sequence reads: CANQRLAGAPELYNEQFF. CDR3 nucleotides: TGTGCCAATCAACGACTAGCGGGAGCCCCGGAACTCTACAATGAGCAGTTCTTC.

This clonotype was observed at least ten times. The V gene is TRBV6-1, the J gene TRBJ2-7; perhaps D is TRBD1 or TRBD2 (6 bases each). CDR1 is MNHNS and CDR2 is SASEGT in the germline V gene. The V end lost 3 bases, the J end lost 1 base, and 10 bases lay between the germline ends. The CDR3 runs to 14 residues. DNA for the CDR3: TGTGCCAGCAGTGACGAGGGGGGATCCTACGAGCAGTACTTC. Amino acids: CASSDEGGSYEQYF.

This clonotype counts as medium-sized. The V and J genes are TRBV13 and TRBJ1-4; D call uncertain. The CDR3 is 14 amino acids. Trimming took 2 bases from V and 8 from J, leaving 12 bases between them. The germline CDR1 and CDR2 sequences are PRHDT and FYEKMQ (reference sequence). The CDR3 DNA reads TGTGCCAGCAGCTTACGAGGGTACGGGGAAAAACTGTTTTTT. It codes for CASSLRGYGEKLFF. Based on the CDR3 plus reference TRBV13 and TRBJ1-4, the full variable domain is AAGVIQSPRHLIKEKRETATLKCYPIPRHDTVYWYQQGPGQDPQFLISFYEKMQSDKGSIPDRFSAQQFSDYHSELNMSSLELGDSALYFCASSLRGYGEKLFFGSGTQLSVL.

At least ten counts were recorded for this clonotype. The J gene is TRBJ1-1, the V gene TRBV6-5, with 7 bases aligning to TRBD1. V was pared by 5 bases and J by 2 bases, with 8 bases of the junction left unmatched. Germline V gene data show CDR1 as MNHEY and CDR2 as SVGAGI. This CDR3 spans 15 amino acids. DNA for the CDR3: TGTGCCAGCAGTAAAACAGGGGTTCGAAACACTGAAGCTTTCTTT. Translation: CASSKTGVRNTEAFF.